Below are 21 T cell receptor beta chains sequenced from a single sample in a study of beta chain features in type 1 diabetes. Sequencing targeted expressed TCRB transcripts, as all isolated RNA had been reverse transcribed. Method: immunoSEQ multiplex PCR; TCRdb's copy keeps in-frame clones and lacks some. The sample lists roughly 150,000 clones; more than 9.5% were seen once. What was sequenced was central memory CD4+ T cells from blood. The receptor set was obtained from a man aged 18-30 years in good health.

CDR3 DNA sequence: TGTGCCAGCAGCTGGGACAGAGGCACCTACAATGAGCAGTTCTTC. Translating it yields CASSWDRGTYNEQFF. The chain carries TRBV11-3 and TRBJ2-1; 7 bases are shared with TRBD1. From germline, CDR1 is SGHNT and CDR2 YENEEA. V shed 4 bases and J 2 bases; nucleotides not matched to a gene: 5. CDR3 length: 15 amino acids.

V usage is TRBV6-1 and J usage is TRBJ1-2, with TRBD1 as a possible D gene (5 bases). The CDR3 runs to 14 residues. V lost 2 bases to trimming and J lost 5 bases, with 12 bases between them. Germline V gene sequence: CDR1 MNHNS, CDR2 SASEGT. The chain's CDR3 is CASSESGGGYGYTF. The CDR3 DNA follows: TGTGCCAGCAGTGAATCCGGGGGAGGGTATGGCTACACCTTC.

The chain links TRBV15 to TRBJ2-1; 8 nucleotides agree with TRBD2. The junction had 7 bases not matched to a gene; V was cut back by 3 bases and J by 0 bases. The length of the CDR3 is 17 residues. Germline lookup yields CDR1 LNHNV and CDR2 YYDKDF (reference sequence). The CDR3 sequence is CATSSETSGSSYNEQFF. CDR3 nucleotides: TGTGCCACCAGCAGCGAAACCAGCGGGAGCTCCTACAATGAGCAGTTCTTC. Full variable domain (rest looked up from reference TRBV15 and TRBJ2-1): DAMVIQNPRYQVTQFGKPVTLSCSQTLNHNVMYWYQQKSSQAPKLLFHYYDKDFNNEADTPDNFQSRRPNTSFCFLDIRSPGLGDTAMYLCATSSETSGSSYNEQFFGPGTRLTVL.

This sequence joins TRBV28 and TRBJ1-2; 7 bases line up with TRBD1. J lost 2 bases, V lost 5 bases, and 2 bases had no gene match. CDR1 and CDR2 from the germline V gene are MDHEN and SYDVKM. CDR3 length: 13 amino acids. CDR3 DNA sequence: TGTGCCAGCAGTGCGGGACAGAACTATGGCTACACCTTC. Protein: CASSAGQNYGYTF.

This sequence joins TRBV9 and TRBJ1-5, with D maybe TRBD1 (5 bases). This CDR3 is built from 14 residues. The V end was cut by 0 bases, the J end by 5 bases, with 9 bases between. Germline CDR1 reads SGDLS; CDR2 reads YYNGEE. The CDR3 reads CASSVGQGYQPQHF. The DNA of the CDR3 is TGTGCCAGCAGCGTAGGGCAGGGTTATCAGCCCCAGCATTTT.

The genes are TRBV7-9 and TRBJ2-2; weak D call: TRBD1 (6 bases). Trimming took off 5 bases at V and 1 base at J, with 14 bases between the two ends. Per germline, CDR1 SEHNR and CDR2 FQNEAQ (reference sequence). The CDR3 loop spans 16 amino acids. CDR3 sequence reads: CASSHWGPGNTGELFF. In DNA form, the CDR3 reads TGTGCCAGCAGCCACTGGGGGCCGGGGAACACCGGGGAGCTGTTTTTT.

The sample holds a few counts of this clone. J is TRBJ2-3 and V is TRBV5-1, with D possibly being TRBD1 (5 bases). CDR3 size: 14 residues. Trimming removed 0 bases from V and 4 bases from J, with 9 bases in between. Germline V gene sequence: CDR1 SGHRS, CDR2 YFSETQ. CDR3 residues: CASSLGQGPDTQYF. CDR3 nucleotide sequence: TGCGCCAGCAGCTTGGGGCAGGGCCCAGATACGCAGTATTTT.

The genes are TRBV28 and TRBJ2-5; 10 nucleotides agree with TRBD1. The CDR3 covers 16 residues. Germline V CDR1 and CDR2: MDHEN, SYDVKM. J gave up 5 bases and V 4 bases, and 10 bases lay outside the gene matches. The CDR3 DNA is TGTGCCAGCAGTTCTACTGGGACAGGGGTTTACGAGACCCAGTACTTC. Translation: CASSSTGTGVYETQYF.

The genes are TRBV28 and TRBJ2-3; TRBD1 matches 9 bases. The CDR3 runs 16 residues. After removal of 8 bases from V and 3 bases from J, the junction contained 12 bases not matched to a gene. The V gene's germline CDR1 is MDHEN and CDR2 SYDVKM. Written as DNA, the CDR3 is TGTGCCAGCCCCCCGGCCAACAGGGGGCCGACAGATACGCAGTATTTT. Translated: CASPPANRGPTDTQYF.

This clone was detected a few times. V usage is TRBV28 and J usage is TRBJ1-5; 9 nucleotides agree with TRBD1. Germline lookup yields CDR1 MDHEN and CDR2 SYDVKM. This CDR3 spans 16 amino acids. V shed 3 bases, J shed 2 bases, and the junction held 5 bases outside the gene matches. CDR3: CASSFRDRVGNQPQHF. The CDR3 bases are TGTGCCAGCAGTTTTCGGGACAGGGTCGGCAATCAGCCCCAGCATTTT.

This clone was observed a few times. This rearrangement joins TRBV7-9 to TRBJ1-6, with 9 bases aligning to TRBD1. V lost 2 bases and J lost 0; bases outside the gene matches: 5. Germline V lookup: CDR1 SEHNR, CDR2 FQNEAQ (reference sequence). The CDR3 totals 18 residues. The CDR3 loop reads CASSLRGTGSSYNSPLHF. CDR3 coding DNA: TGTGCCAGCAGCTTAAGGGGGACAGGGAGCTCCTATAATTCACCCCTCCACTTT. Using reference TRBV7-9 and TRBJ1-6 for the parts outside the CDR3, the full variable domain is DTGVSQNPRHKITKRGQNVTFRCDPISEHNRLYWYRQTLGQGPEFLTYFQNEAQLEKSRLLSDRFSAERPKGSFSTLEIQRTEQGDSAMYLCASSLRGTGSSYNSPLHFGNGTRLTVT.

V and J are TRBV30 and TRBJ1-2; D unresolved. V gave up 0 bases and J gave up 8 bases, with 10 bases separating them. Germline values: CDR1 GTSNPN, CDR2 SVGIG (reference sequence). The CDR3 contains 12 residues. The CDR3 DNA reads as TGTGCCTGGAGTGTTTGGGGTTGGGGCTACACCTTC. Translated, it gives CAWSVWGWGYTF.

For the CDR3, the DNA is TGTGCCAGCAGTCTCATCACGGACACTGAAGCTTTCTTT. As protein: CASSLITDTEAFF. The genes are TRBV27 and TRBJ1-1; unclear D gene. CDR1 is MNHEY, CDR2 SMNVEV, per germline (reference sequence). Trimming pared 5 bases from V and 3 bases from J, leaving 10 bases between. The CDR3 spans 13 residues.

This clone has just a few counts. The chain joins TRBV28 to TRBJ1-2; D gene ambiguous. V lost 3 bases and J lost 4, with 6 bases in between. The CDR3 runs 12 residues. Germline values: CDR1 MDHEN, CDR2 SYDVKM. The CDR3 sequence is CASSFTTYGYTF. The CDR3 DNA is TGTGCCAGCAGTTTTACCACCTATGGCTACACCTTC.

The chain combines TRBV28 with TRBJ2-3, with TRBD1 as a possible D gene (7 bases). Deletions cut 4 bases from V and 3 bases from J, with 17 bases between. The CDR3 runs 16 residues. Germline assignment: CDR1 MDHEN and CDR2 SYDVKM. As DNA, the CDR3 is TGTGCCAGCAGTTCCCCGACAGGGAGGCGGACAGATACGCAGTATTTT. This codes for CASSSPTGRRTDTQYF.

This clone was seen a few times. This chain joins TRBV7-9 and TRBJ2-3; a possible D gene is TRBD2 (6 bases). The CDR3 runs 11 residues. V lost 8 bases to trimming and J lost 3 bases, with 6 bases between them. The germline CDR1 and CDR2 sequences are SEHNR and FQNEAQ (reference sequence). DNA of the CDR3: TGTGCCAGCGGGACTACAGATACGCAGTATTTT. This gives the protein CASGTTDTQYF.

The chain joins TRBV25-1 to TRBJ2-5, with 9 bases that match TRBD1. CDR3 size: 16 residues. CDR1 is MGHDK, CDR2 SYGVNS, per germline. With 3 bases clipped from V and 4 bases from J, the junction kept 9 bases outside the gene matches. CDR3 bases: TGTGCCAGCAGTGACCCCGGGACAGGGATTTCAGAGACCCAGTACTTC. Its protein product is CASSDPGTGISETQYF.

This clone turned up a few times. The chain couples TRBV6-5 to TRBJ2-5, with 7 bases identical to TRBD1. Germline values: CDR1 MNHEY, CDR2 SVGAGI. This CDR3 comprises 15 residues. The J segment lost 3 bases and the V segment lost 3 bases, leaving 7 bases of the junction unmatched. This chain's CDR3 is CASSYSGTAKETQYF. The CDR3 DNA sequence: TGTGCCAGCAGTTATTCCGGGACAGCCAAAGAGACCCAGTACTTC.

The CDR3 reads CASSSSPQDRLHF. CDR3 nucleotides: TGTGCCAGCAGCTCAAGCCCCCAGGACAGGTTGCATTTT. The chain uses TRBV7-2 and TRBJ1-5, with TRBD1 identical over 7 bases. The CDR3 is 13 amino acids. Looked up from germline, CDR1 is SGHTA and CDR2 is FQGNSA. With 4 bases clipped from V and 15 bases from J, the junction kept 12 bases outside the gene matches.

The rearrangement joins TRBV5-6 to TRBJ2-2; tentatively, D is TRBD2 (6 bases). V lost 1 base to trimming and J lost 1 base, with 8 bases between them. CDR3 length equals 15 residues. Germline V lookup: CDR1 SGHDT, CDR2 YYEEEE. The CDR3 DNA sequence: TGTGCCAGCAGCTTGCGGGACTTGAACACCGGGGAGCTGTTTTTT. This encodes CASSLRDLNTGELFF.

This clone was observed a handful of times. The chain uses TRBV7-2 and TRBJ2-6; D is unresolved. V lost 1 base and J lost 3, with 7 bases in between. The CDR3 has 15 residues. Germline loops: CDR1 SGHTA, CDR2 FQGNSA. The CDR3 loop reads CASSLDLGGANVLTF. The CDR3 DNA sequence: TGTGCCAGCAGCTTAGATCTGGGTGGGGCCAACGTCCTGACTTTC. Together with reference TRBV7-2 and TRBJ2-6, the CDR3 gives the full variable domain: GAGVSQSPSNKVTEKGKDVELRCDPISGHTALYWYRQSLGQGLEFLIYFQGNSAPDKSGLPSDRFSAERTGGSVSTLTIQRTQQEDSAVYLCASSLDLGGANVLTFGAGSRLTVL.